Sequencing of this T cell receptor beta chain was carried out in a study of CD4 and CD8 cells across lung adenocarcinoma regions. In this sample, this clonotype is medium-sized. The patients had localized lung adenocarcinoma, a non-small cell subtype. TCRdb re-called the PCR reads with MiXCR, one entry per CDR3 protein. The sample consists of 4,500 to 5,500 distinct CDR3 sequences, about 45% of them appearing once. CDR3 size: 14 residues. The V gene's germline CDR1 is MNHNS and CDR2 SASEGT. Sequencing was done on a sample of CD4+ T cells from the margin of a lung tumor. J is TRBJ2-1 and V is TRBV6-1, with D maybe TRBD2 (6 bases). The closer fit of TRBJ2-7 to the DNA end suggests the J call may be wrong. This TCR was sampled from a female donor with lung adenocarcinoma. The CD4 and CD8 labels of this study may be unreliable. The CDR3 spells CASTPRGGRYEQYF. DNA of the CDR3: TGTGCCAGCACCCCACGGGGAGGACGCTACGAGCAGTACTTC.